The 30 T cell receptor beta chains reported below all come from one sample, sequenced in a study of beta chain features in type 1 diabetes. Expressed TCRB transcripts were sequenced after all isolated RNA was converted to cDNA. Profiling relied on immunoSEQ multiplex PCR, and the TCRdb table lists in-frame clones only, not all of them. This table holds 310,000 or so clones, roughly 8% found once. Sample: central memory CD4+ T cells from blood. These receptors all stem from a young woman in good health.

The CDR3 coding sequence is TGTGCCATCAGTGAAGGTCGTTCGGGGGGGCGGGAGACCCAGTACTTC. It translates to CAISEGRSGGRETQYF. The V gene is TRBV10-3, the J gene TRBJ2-5; 8 positions match TRBD2. Per germline, CDR1 ENHRY and CDR2 SYGVKD. This CDR3 spans 16 amino acids. J was trimmed by 5 bases and V by 3 bases; bases with no gene match: 11.

There are a few counts of this clone. At one end, the junction sequence differs from germline, possibly due to a read error. The gene calls are TRBV10-3 and TRBJ2-5; a possible D gene is TRBD2 (7 bases). The CDR3 runs to 16 residues. CDR1 and CDR2 from the germline V gene are ENHRY and SYGVKD. DNA for the CDR3: TGTGCCAGCAGTTACTCATTGGGAGGGGGCCAAGAGACCCAGTACTTC. Residues: CASSYSLGGGQETQYF.

This clone appeared a few times. V gene TRBV28 combines with J gene TRBJ2-1; a possible D gene is TRBD2 (6 bases). Germline V CDR1 and CDR2: MDHEN, SYDVKM. Trimming left V 8 bases short and J 7 bases short, with 21 bases between. The CDR3 is 15 amino acids. In DNA form, the CDR3 reads TGTGCCAGCGGACCCGTGGGGGAGGCTAAGAATGAGCAGTTCTTC. It yields the protein CASGPVGEAKNEQFF.

This clone was seen a few times. Different DNA sequences within this sample yield the same CDR3. The V gene is TRBV29-1, the J gene TRBJ2-7; 7 positions match TRBD2. Germline trimming cut 4 bases from V and 4 bases from J; bases unmatched to any gene: 4. The CDR3 runs 12 residues. Germline V gene data show CDR1 as SQVTM and CDR2 as ANQGSEA. The CDR3: CSVGRGEYEQYF. The CDR3 DNA is TGCAGCGTTGGTCGGGGGGAATACGAGCAGTACTTC.

This clone showed up just a few times. The chain combines TRBV7-8 with TRBJ2-5, with D perhaps TRBD2 (5 bases). Germline V CDR1 and CDR2: SGHVS, FQNEAQ. Deletions cut 8 bases from V and 6 bases from J, with 13 bases between. The CDR3 covers 12 residues. In nucleotides, the CDR3 is TGTGCCAGCGGAAGTGGGGAGCAGACCCAGTACTTC. Translating gives CASGSGEQTQYF.

This clone was seen ten or more times. The chain combines TRBV5-8 with TRBJ2-6, with D unclear. This CDR3 is 15 amino acids long. V lost 0 bases to trimming and J lost 3 bases, with 7 bases between them. The germline CDR1 and CDR2 sequences are SGHTS and YDEGEE. CDR3 coding DNA: TGTGCCAGCAGCTTGGCCCAGATTGGGGCCAACGTCCTGACTTTC. This gives the protein CASSLAQIGANVLTF.

A few counts support this clone. The gene calls are TRBV5-1 and TRBJ2-7; possible D gene TRBD1, 5 bases. Germline CDR1 reads SGHRS; CDR2 reads YFSETQ. The CDR3 extends over 14 amino acids. Trimming left V 4 bases short and J 3 bases short, with 14 bases between. The CDR3 reads CASSGIQARYEQYF. DNA for the CDR3: TGCGCCAGCAGCGGAATACAGGCTCGCTACGAGCAGTACTTC.

The chain couples TRBV23-1 to TRBJ2-2, with 10 bases that match TRBD2. TRBV23-1 falls under the ORF class, with uncertain function. The CDR3 is 18 amino acids. Germline trimming cut 10 bases from V and 4 bases from J; bases unmatched to any gene: 18. This CDR3 is CANDSGGWLAGATGELFF. CDR3 sequence (DNA): TGCGCCAACGACAGTGGGGGATGGCTAGCGGGAGCCACCGGGGAGCTGTTTTTT.

This sequence joins TRBV7-2 and TRBJ2-2, with 9 nucleotides matching TRBD2. Germline V gene data show CDR1 as SGHTA and CDR2 as FQGNSA. Germline trimming cut 4 bases from V and 2 bases from J; bases unmatched to any gene: 8. This CDR3 contains 17 residues. CDR3 amino acids: CASSSGRGLANTGELFF. The CDR3 nucleotides read TGTGCCAGCAGCTCGGGGCGGGGACTAGCCAACACCGGGGAGCTGTTTTTT.

The table lists this clone with a few counts. The genes are TRBV6-5 and TRBJ1-1; D may be TRBD1 (5 bases). With 2 bases removed from V and 4 bases from J, the gap between germline ends came to 11 bases. Germline V gene sequence: CDR1 MNHEY, CDR2 SVGAGI. The CDR3 has 14 residues. The CDR3 DNA is TGTGCCAGCAGTTACCAACGGGGCGTCACTGAAGCTTTCTTT. Its protein is CASSYQRGVTEAFF.

The chain recombines TRBV28 with TRBJ1-2; unclear D gene. Germline V gene data show CDR1 as MDHEN and CDR2 as SYDVKM. The CDR3 covers 15 residues. V lost 2 bases, J lost 2 bases, and 12 bases lay in between. Written as DNA, the CDR3 is TGTGCCAGCAGTTTAAGCCCCAGTAGGAACTATGGCTACACCTTC. Protein: CASSLSPSRNYGYTF.

This rearrangement joins TRBV7-9 to TRBJ2-5; perhaps TRBD2 as D (7 bases). This CDR3 spans 14 amino acids. The V gene lost 5 bases and the J gene lost 7 bases, with 17 bases spanning the gap. Per germline, CDR1 SEHNR and CDR2 FQNEAQ (reference sequence). CDR3 bases: TGTGCCAGCAGCCCCCGGAGGGGGGGGGTGACCCAGTACTTC. As protein: CASSPRRGGVTQYF. Variable domain in full (rest from reference TRBV7-9 and TRBJ2-5): DTGVSQNPRHKITKRGQNVTFRCDPISEHNRLYWYRQTLGQGPEFLTYFQNEAQLEKSRLLSDRFSAERPKGSFSTLEIQRTEQGDSAMYLCASSPRRGGVTQYFGPGTRLLVL.

The sample holds a few counts of this clone. The rearrangement joins TRBV7-9 to TRBJ2-7, with 7 bases aligning to TRBD1. The CDR3 consists of 14 residues. V was clipped by 4 bases and J by 3 bases; unmatched bases: 6. Looked up from germline, CDR1 is SEHNR and CDR2 is FQNEAQ (reference sequence). The CDR3 sequence: CASSSGQWSYEQYF. The DNA of the CDR3 is TGTGCCAGCAGCTCGGGACAGTGGAGCTACGAGCAGTACTTC.

This clone showed up just a few times. The chain uses TRBV7-9 and TRBJ2-1; 11 bases match TRBD2. This CDR3 has 15 amino acids. Germline CDR1 and CDR2: SEHNR and FQNEAQ (reference sequence). J lost 6 bases, V lost 5 bases, and 6 bases had no gene match. Here the CDR3 DNA reads TGTGCCAGCAGCCTTATAGCGGGAGGGCGCAATGAGCAGTTCTTC. It specifies CASSLIAGGRNEQFF.

This clone was seen many times. This chain uses TRBV15 with TRBJ1-6; no clear D gene. CDR1 is LNHNV and CDR2 is YYDKDF in the germline V gene (reference sequence). V was cut by 4 bases and J by 11 bases, with 12 bases left in between. The CDR3 is made up of 13 amino acids. As DNA, the CDR3 is TGTGCCACCAGCATGGAAGGGAGGACACCCCTCCACTTT. Translated: CATSMEGRTPLHF.

This clone has just a few counts. The rearrangement uses TRBV19 and TRBJ2-5; maybe TRBD2 (5 bases). CDR3 length equals 14 residues. The germline V gene encodes CDR1 LNHDA and CDR2 SQIVND (reference sequence). The V end lost 8 bases, the J end lost 7 bases, and 20 bases lay between the germline ends. CDR3 DNA: TGTGCCAGTTCCTCCGGGGTAAACATTGGGACCCAGTACTTC. Its protein product is CASSSGVNIGTQYF.

Many counts were recorded for this clone. The chain is built from TRBV28 and TRBJ2-3; 10 bases agree with TRBD2. The CDR3 loop spans 16 amino acids. CDR1 is MDHEN, CDR2 SYDVKM, per germline. V dropped 3 bases and J dropped 4; count of bases not matched to a gene: 7. CDR3 bases: TGTGCCAGCAGTTTGTCCGCTAGCGGGAGTCCAGATACGCAGTATTTT. Translated, it gives CASSLSASGSPDTQYF.

This chain joins TRBV18 and TRBJ2-6; D may be TRBD1 (7 bases). The CDR3 is 17 amino acids. Germline CDR1 KGHSH, CDR2 LQKENI. The V and J ends lost 6 bases and 0 bases respectively, with 15 bases between them. The CDR3 DNA follows: TGTGCCAGCTCGAGAACTCAGGGGGGCTCTGGGGCCAACGTCCTGACTTTC. Amino acids: CASSRTQGGSGANVLTF.

A few counts support this clone. The V call is TRBV19, the J call TRBJ2-5, with D perhaps TRBD2 (5 bases). Trimming removed 5 bases from V and 3 bases from J, with 13 bases in between. This CDR3 is built from 14 residues. The germline V gene has CDR1 LNHDA and CDR2 SQIVND (reference sequence). CDR3 nucleotides: TGTGCCAGTAGTGGACCGGGAAGAAAAGAGACCCAGTACTTC. This gives the protein CASSGPGRKETQYF.

The chain combines TRBV6-4 with TRBJ2-3; 7 positions agree with TRBD1. Germline loops: CDR1 MRHNA, CDR2 SNTAGT. The CDR3 is 14 amino acids. The ends lost 5 bases at V and 0 bases at J; junction bases unmatched: 2. The CDR3 nucleotides read TGTGCCAGCAGTCAACAGGGGAGCACAGATACGCAGTATTTT. Amino acids: CASSQQGSTDTQYF.

V is TRBV4-2 and J is TRBJ2-3; TRBD1 agrees at 9 bases. The germline V gene encodes CDR1 LGHNA and CDR2 YNFKEQ. The V gene end was trimmed by 3 bases and the J gene end by 0 bases; junction bases not matched to a gene: 4. The CDR3 extends over 16 amino acids. CDR3 nucleotides: TGTGCCAGCAGCCAGAGGACAGGGGCTAGCACAGATACGCAGTATTTT. As protein: CASSQRTGASTDTQYF.

The rearrangement uses TRBV19 and TRBJ1-2; D uncertain. There are 16 residues in the CDR3. V was pared by 4 bases and J by 2 bases, with 17 bases between. CDR1 and CDR2 from the germline V gene are LNHDA and SQIVND (reference sequence). The CDR3 nucleotides read TGTGCCAGTAGTACACCTGACTTTATTAACAACTATGGCTACACCTTC. Its protein product is CASSTPDFINNYGYTF.

The chain has TRBV29-1 and TRBJ1-1, with 8 bases aligning to TRBD1. Germline CDR1 reads SQVTM; CDR2 reads ANQGSEA. The CDR3 has 15 amino acids. The V segment lost 3 bases and the J segment 4 bases; nucleotides outside the gene matches: 10. CDR3 nucleotides: TGCAGCGTTGAGAGTTTGTACAGGGGGGCCACTGAAGCTTTCTTT. This gives the protein CSVESLYRGATEAFF.

In this sample, this clone turned up a few times. This chain links TRBV28 with TRBJ1-5, with 10 bases matching TRBD1. Losses at the gene ends were 5 bases for V and 5 bases for J; bases not matched to a gene: 6. Germline V gene sequence: CDR1 MDHEN, CDR2 SYDVKM. This CDR3 comprises 15 residues. The CDR3 loop is CASSPRTGGDQPQHF. DNA for the CDR3: TGTGCCAGCAGTCCACGGACAGGGGGAGATCAGCCCCAGCATTTT. Based on the CDR3 plus reference TRBV28 and TRBJ1-5, the full variable domain is DVKVTQSSRYLVKRTGEKVFLECVQDMDHENMFWYRQDPGLGLRLIYFSYDVKMKEKGDIPEGYSVSREKKERFSLILESASTNQTSMYLCASSPRTGGDQPQHFGDGTRLSIL.

The sample holds a few counts of this clone. The rearrangement joins TRBV5-1 to TRBJ2-1; 14 bases line up with TRBD2. The CDR3 sequence is 16 residues long. Trimming removed 4 bases from V and 9 bases from J; junction bases left unmatched: 9. Germline V gene sequence: CDR1 SGHRS, CDR2 YFSETQ. The chain's CDR3 is CASSRVPGLAGVEQFF. CDR3 sequence (DNA): TGCGCCAGCAGCCGAGTCCCGGGACTAGCGGGAGTTGAGCAGTTCTTC.

This clone was observed a handful of times. The chain has TRBV5-4 and TRBJ2-3; no clear D gene. This CDR3 is 12 amino acids long. Germline CDR1 reads SGHNT; CDR2 reads YYREEE (reference sequence). V gave up 4 bases and J gave up 7 bases, with 10 bases separating them. CDR3 bases: TGTGCCAGCAGCACGGGCCGGAATACGCAGTATTTT. Protein: CASSTGRNTQYF.

For the CDR3, the DNA is TGCGCCAGCAGCCATGGGGGGACTCCCAGATTAGACAATGAGCAGTTCTTC. Amino acids: CASSHGGTPRLDNEQFF. V and J are TRBV5-1 and TRBJ2-1; D is perhaps TRBD2 (6 bases). The CDR3 spans 17 residues. Germline V gene sequence: CDR1 SGHRS, CDR2 YFSETQ. The germline V and J ends were trimmed by 4 bases and 5 bases, with 22 bases remaining between them.

This clone was counted between two and nine times. The CDR3 DNA is TGTGCCAGCACAAGACAGGGGGCTGGTTACATTCAGTACTTC. It translates to CASTRQGAGYIQYF. The chain couples TRBV6-1 to TRBJ2-4, with TRBD1 matching 10 bases. Per the germline V gene, CDR1 is MNHNS and CDR2 is SASEGT. With 7 bases clipped from V and 8 bases from J, the junction kept 8 bases outside the gene matches. The CDR3 totals 14 residues.

The rearrangement links TRBV10-3 to TRBJ1-2, with D possibly matching TRBD1 (5 bases). With 7 bases removed from V and 4 bases from J, the gap between germline ends came to 13 bases. Germline assignment: CDR1 ENHRY and CDR2 SYGVKD. The CDR3 loop spans 13 amino acids. For the CDR3, the DNA is TGTGCCATCAAGGGAGGGGATGGCTATGGCTACACCTTC. Translation gives CAIKGGDGYGYTF.

This clone was recorded at least ten times. This chain uses TRBV4-2 with TRBJ2-2; tentatively, D is TRBD1 or TRBD2 (5 bases each). From germline, CDR1 is LGHNA and CDR2 YNFKEQ. V lost 3 bases and J lost 3, with 14 bases in between. CDR3 length: 16 amino acids. CDR3 in DNA: TGTGCCAGCAGCCAGGCGATAGGGACGGACACCGGGGAGCTGTTTTTT. Amino acids: CASSQAIGTDTGELFF.